This entry lists 20 T cell receptor beta chains sequenced from one sample in a study of blood T cell repertoires in COVID-19. Here immunoSEQ multiplex PCR was the method, and the copy in TCRdb shows in-frame clones only, minus some. The sample shows approximately 200,000 clones, about 85% of them seen only once. The sample comprised peripheral blood. These receptors were obtained from an older man with active or convalescent COVID-19.

The chain links TRBV5-1 to TRBJ2-3; 12 bases align to TRBD2. V trimming: 4 bases; J trimming: 5 bases; junction bases outside the gene matches: 8. In germline, CDR1 is SGHRS, CDR2 YFSETQ. This CDR3 has 16 residues. In DNA form, the CDR3 reads TGCGCCAGCAGCATTCCTAGCGGGGGGGCCCTAGATACGCAGTATTTT. It specifies CASSIPSGGALDTQYF.

The genes are TRBV7-9 and TRBJ1-1, with 8 nucleotides matching TRBD1. The germline CDR1 and CDR2 sequences are SEHNR and FQNEAQ (reference sequence). V trimming: 4 bases; J trimming: 1 base; junction bases outside the gene matches: 2. This CDR3 has 14 amino acids. The CDR3 DNA is TGTGCCAGCAGCTGGGGACAGGCGAACACTGAAGCTTTCTTT. Residues: CASSWGQANTEAFF.

The rearrangement joins TRBV11-2 to TRBJ2-7; TRBD2 matches 7 bases. The junction had 9 bases not matched to a gene; V was cut back by 5 bases and J by 2 bases. In germline, CDR1 is SGHAT, CDR2 FQNNGV. This CDR3 spans 15 amino acids. CDR3 DNA sequence: TGTGCCAGCAGCCCACCGGGACTACTAACCTACGAGCAGTACTTC. It codes for CASSPPGLLTYEQYF.

V usage is TRBV25-1 and J usage is TRBJ2-5, with TRBD2 matching over 7 bases. Germline V gives CDR1 MGHDK, CDR2 SYGVNS. The CDR3 consists of 15 residues. Unmatched junction bases numbered 7, after V lost 4 bases and J lost 2 bases. The CDR3 sequence: CASSAPGTTQETQYF. DNA of the CDR3: TGTGCCAGCAGTGCCCCCGGGACTACTCAAGAGACCCAGTACTTC.

This chain connects TRBV6-4 to TRBJ2-6; 9 positions match TRBD2. J was trimmed by 0 bases and V by 6 bases; bases with no gene match: 9. Germline V CDR1 and CDR2: MRHNA, SNTAGT. This CDR3 region has 18 residues. The CDR3 bases are TGTGCCAGCAGCCCTACTAGCGGGCCTAGCTCTGGGGCCAACGTCCTGACTTTC. This gives the protein CASSPTSGPSSGANVLTF.

The chain recombines TRBV2 with TRBJ1-2; TRBD1 matches 12 bases. Germline assignment: CDR1 SNHLY and CDR2 FYNNEI. This CDR3 spans 13 amino acids. The J segment lost 7 bases and the V segment lost 11 bases, leaving 8 bases of the junction unmatched. The DNA of the CDR3 is TGTGCCGGAAAGGGACAGGGGGCGGGTGGCTACACCTTC. Protein sequence: CAGKGQGAGGYTF.

The chain employs TRBV28 and TRBJ2-5, with 7 bases lining up with TRBD2. Germline V gene data show CDR1 as MDHEN and CDR2 as SYDVKM. With 5 bases clipped from V and 3 bases from J, the junction kept 6 bases outside the gene matches. This CDR3 is 14 amino acids long. The CDR3 nucleotides are TGTGCCAGCAGTCCCTCCGGGAGGAAAGAGACCCAGTACTTC. It codes for CASSPSGRKETQYF.

The V call is TRBV7-2, the J call TRBJ2-1; 9 positions agree with TRBD2. J was trimmed by 2 bases and V by 4 bases; bases with no gene match: 12. This CDR3 is built from 18 residues. The germline V gene has CDR1 SGHTA and CDR2 FQGNSA. The CDR3 here is CASSYKTSGGLPYNEQFF. The CDR3 DNA follows: TGTGCCAGCAGCTACAAGACTAGCGGAGGCCTACCCTACAATGAGCAGTTCTTC.

The chain has TRBV2 and TRBJ1-5; D may be TRBD1 (5 bases). CDR3 length: 13 amino acids. Trimming removed 4 bases from V and 6 bases from J, with 10 bases in between. Germline CDR1 and CDR2: SNHLY and FYNNEI. CDR3 sequence: CASSVAGGQPQHF. The CDR3 DNA follows: TGTGCCAGCAGTGTGGCGGGGGGTCAGCCCCAGCATTTT.

The chain combines TRBV7-9 with TRBJ1-1, with D unresolved. CDR3 length: 14 amino acids. Trimming took 5 bases from V and 1 from J, leaving 11 bases between them. Germline CDR1 reads SEHNR; CDR2 reads FQNEAQ (reference sequence). The DNA of the CDR3 is TGTGCCAGCAGCCTATTCTCTTCGAACACTGAAGCTTTCTTT. Translating gives CASSLFSSNTEAFF.

The count of this clone is one. The chain uses TRBV15 and TRBJ1-4, with D uncertain. The germline gives CDR1 LNHNV, CDR2 YYDKDF (reference sequence). The V and J ends lost 4 bases and 0 bases respectively, with 6 bases between them. This CDR3 has 14 amino acids. The DNA for the CDR3 is TGTGCCACCAGCAACTTCGCAACTAATGAAAAACTGTTTTTT. Translated: CATSNFATNEKLFF.

V gene TRBV19 combines with J gene TRBJ1-5, with 8 bases aligning to TRBD1. Germline CDR1 is LNHDA and CDR2 is SQIVND (reference sequence). The V gene end was trimmed by 6 bases and the J gene end by 0 bases; junction bases not matched to a gene: 10. The CDR3 spans 17 residues. CDR3 in DNA: TGTGCCAGTAGCTCCAGGGGACAGGTCGCTAGCAATCAGCCCCAGCATTTT. It codes for CASSSRGQVASNQPQHF.

The rearrangement joins TRBV6-5 to TRBJ2-5, with TRBD1 matching over 7 bases. Germline assignment: CDR1 MNHEY and CDR2 SVGAGI. This CDR3 is built from 15 residues. The V segment lost 1 base and the J segment 1 base; nucleotides outside the gene matches: 3. The CDR3: CASSYFGTVQETQYF. CDR3 DNA: TGTGCCAGCAGTTACTTCGGGACAGTCCAAGAGACCCAGTACTTC.

The J gene is TRBJ1-2, the V gene TRBV30; no definite D call. The CDR3 runs 13 residues. The V end lost 0 bases, the J end lost 6 bases, and 11 bases lay between the germline ends. Per germline, CDR1 GTSNPN and CDR2 SVGIG (reference sequence). The CDR3 DNA reads TGTGCCTGGAGTGTTTCGGACTATCATGGCTACACCTTC. It yields the protein CAWSVSDYHGYTF.

This clone was recorded only once. The V and J genes are TRBV19 and TRBJ2-5; 11 positions agree with TRBD2. The CDR3 is 14 amino acids. Germline CDR1 is LNHDA and CDR2 is SQIVND (reference sequence). Written as DNA, the CDR3 is TGTGTCTTAGCGGGAGGGGGCCCGGGGGAGACCCAGTACTTC. Its translation is CVLAGGGPGETQYF.

This rearrangement joins TRBV6-6 to TRBJ2-1; TRBD1 matches 7 bases. The CDR3 sequence is 15 residues long. Germline loops: CDR1 MNHNY, CDR2 SVGAGI (reference sequence). V dropped 6 bases and J dropped 7; count of bases not matched to a gene: 12. The CDR3, as DNA: TGTGCCAGCAGGCCCAACAGGGGCTCCTCGAATGAGCAGTTCTTC. It yields the protein CASRPNRGSSNEQFF.

The rearrangement joins TRBV3-1 (or the pseudogene TRBV3-2) to TRBJ1-1; the D gene is possibly TRBD1 (5 bases). Germline assignment: CDR1 LGHDT and CDR2 YNNKEL (reference sequence). The CDR3 spans 14 residues. Deletions cut 4 bases from V and 1 base from J, with 10 bases between. The CDR3 region has the DNA TGTGCCAGCAGCCCAAGAAGGGGGAACACTGAAGCTTTCTTT. Its protein product is CASSPRRGNTEAFF.

The chain is built from TRBV5-4 and TRBJ1-1; 8 bases align to TRBD1. The CDR3 has 14 amino acids. V gave up 3 bases and J gave up 6 bases; unmatched junction bases: 7. Germline CDR1 SGHNT, CDR2 YYREEE (reference sequence). CDR3 DNA sequence: TGTGCCAGCAGCTCAACGACAGGGGCCTCTGAAGCTTTCTTT. This translates into CASSSTTGASEAFF.

The rearrangement links TRBV7-6 to TRBJ2-7, with D tentatively TRBD2 (6 bases). V lost 1 base to trimming and J lost 2 bases, with 12 bases between them. Germline V gene lookup returns CDR1 SGHVS and CDR2 FNYEAQ. The CDR3 is made up of 15 amino acids. The chain's CDR3 is CASSLGHSGPYEQYF. CDR3 DNA sequence: TGTGCCAGCAGCTTAGGGCATAGCGGCCCCTACGAGCAGTACTTC.

The gene calls are TRBV25-1 and TRBJ2-7, with D perhaps matching TRBD1 (5 bases). Between the trimmed V and J ends, which lost 0 bases and 5 bases, there was a span of 14 bases. CDR1 MGHDK and CDR2 SYGVNS come from the germline V gene. This CDR3 spans 15 amino acids. The CDR3 sequence: CASSEYGRATHEQYF. The DNA for the CDR3 is TGTGCCAGCAGTGAATACGGCAGGGCGACGCACGAGCAGTACTTC.